The source of this T cell receptor beta chain is a study of shared clonotypes between healthy human individuals. The CDR3 contains 18 residues. Germline V gene data show CDR1 as LGHNA and CDR2 as YNFKEQ. With V trimmed by 1 base and J by 5 bases, 6 bases remained unmatched. Libraries were prepared by immunoSEQ multiplex PCR; TCRdb keeps only in-frame clonotypes and omits some of them. The sample yields under 1,100,000 clones, approximately 80% seen once. Overall study findings and caveats: Generation probabilities of non-shared clonotypes were lower (relative to those shared by all four donors).

This clone was seen only once. Antigen: not known. Sequencing used memory CD4+ T cells from PBMCs. Regarding subset: CD45RA-negative fraction. The chain joins TRBV4-2 to TRBJ2-2, with 14 bases lining up with TRBD2. This sequence was found in a man aged 18 to 30 in good health. Some clones in this sample may be carry-over from other donors' samples. The CDR3 region has the DNA TGTGCCAGCAGCCAAGGGACTAGCGGGAGGCGTGTTACCGGGGAGCTGTTTTTT. Its protein product is CASSQGTSGRRVTGELFF.